A single sample gave rise to the 3 T cell receptor beta chains below, sequenced in a study of identical twins. Using its own MiXCR run on the 5' RACE reads, TCRdb lists one record per CDR3 protein. The sample lists 200,000 to 300,000 distinct CDR3 sequences; roughly 7.5% were seen once. This sample also appeared in a second study, on yellow fever vaccine responses in identical twins.

The sample comprised CD8+ T cells sorted from blood. The receptor source for this set is a young woman in good health.

A note on this clonotype: This may come from a read error, since a much larger clone is one base off. The chain links TRBV7-3 to TRBJ2-1; D may be TRBD1 (5 bases). The CDR3 loop spans 13 amino acids. Germline V gives CDR1 SGHTA, CDR2 FQGTGA. V gave up 2 bases and J gave up 6 bases, with 8 bases separating them. The CDR3 here is CASSLGASNEQFF. The CDR3 DNA sequence: TGTGCCAGCAGCTTAGGGGCTTCCAATGAGCAGTTCTTC.

Many counts were recorded for this clonotype. This chain uses TRBV5-1 with TRBJ2-5; D perhaps matches TRBD1 (6 bases). With 3 bases removed from V and 5 bases from J, the gap between germline ends came to 14 bases. Germline V gene sequence: CDR1 SGHRS, CDR2 YFSETQ. The CDR3 totals 14 residues. The CDR3 DNA sequence: TGCGCCAGCAGCTACAGGGATAAGTGGGAGACCCAGTACTTC. This sequence encodes CASSYRDKWETQYF.

This clonotype was picked up many times. The chain employs TRBV12-3 or TRBV12-4 and TRBJ2-1; D is possibly TRBD2 (5 bases). The V and J ends lost 6 bases and 5 bases respectively, with 11 bases between them. This CDR3 is built from 13 residues. Written as DNA, the CDR3 is TGTGCCAGCAGCCCCGTTAGCGACAATGAGCAGTTCTTC. As protein: CASSPVSDNEQFF.